This T cell receptor (beta chain) appears in the sequencing data of a study of blood T cell repertoires in COVID-19. The CDR3 has 13 residues. Between the trimmed V and J ends, which lost 6 bases and 2 bases, there was a span of 9 bases. Clones were sequenced by immunoSEQ multiplex PCR, and TCRdb holds only the in-frame ones, with some missing. The sample shows some 400,000 clones, 75% to 90% of them seen only once. The chain carries TRBV12-3 or TRBV12-4 and TRBJ2-3, with D maybe TRBD1 (5 bases). The sequenced sample consisted of PBMCs or T cells enriched from blood (not recorded which). The receptor was derived from a man aged 25 to 40 who had recovered from COVID-19. CDR3 sequence: CASRGALTDTQYF. The CDR3 nucleotides are TGTGCCAGCAGAGGGGCTCTCACAGATACGCAGTATTTT.